These 5 T cell receptor beta chains originate from one sample sequenced in a study of CD8+CD57+ T cells in acquired aplastic anemia. Profiling of TCR beta VDJ combinations and CDR3 sequences used genomic DNA as template. Via MiXCR, TCRdb re-called the reads, giving one row per CDR3 protein. In the table there are 200,000 to 250,000 distinct CDR3 sequences, around 32% of which are singletons. Sequenced material: sorted CD4+, CD8+, or CD8+CD57+ T cells (not recorded which) from PBMCs. The receptors were gathered from a human donor in good health, serving as a control.

As concerns this clonotype: A read error is possible here, since a much larger clone lies one base away. J is TRBJ1-2 and V is TRBV6-2 or TRBV6-3, with 7 bases lining up with TRBD1. Germline CDR1 MNHEY, CDR2 SVGEGT. CDR3 length equals 15 residues. The junction had 5 bases not matched to a gene; V was cut back by 2 bases and J by 2 bases. The CDR3 reads CASSYPKGGNYGYTF. In DNA form, the CDR3 reads TGTGCCAGCAGTTACCCGAAAGGGGGCAACTATGGCTACACCTTC.

This clonotype was observed many times. V is TRBV20-1 and J is TRBJ2-7, with TRBD1 identical over 9 bases. The CDR3 is 11 amino acids. The germline CDR1 and CDR2 sequences are DFQATT and SNEGSKA (reference sequence). After removal of 6 bases from V and 4 bases from J, the junction contained 1 base not matched to a gene. Here the CDR3 DNA reads TGCAGTGCCGACAGGGGGTACGAGCAGTACTTC. It specifies CSADRGYEQYF.

This clonotype was counted at least ten times. The chain joins TRBV20-1 to TRBJ1-2; D uncertain. The length of the CDR3 is 13 residues. V lost 4 bases to trimming and J lost 1 base, with 10 bases between them. Germline loops: CDR1 DFQATT, CDR2 SNEGSKA (reference sequence). Here the CDR3 DNA reads TGCAGTGCTACACCATCTAATAACTATGGCTACACCTTC. Its protein is CSATPSNNYGYTF.

This clonotype was seen many times. DNA for the CDR3: TGTGCCAGCAGCTTGGGACAGATCATACAAGAGACCCAGTACTTC. Its protein product is CASSLGQIIQETQYF. This sequence joins TRBV5-4 and TRBJ2-5, with D possibly being TRBD1 (5 bases). This CDR3 comprises 15 residues. CDR1 and CDR2 (germline): SGHNT, YYREEE (reference sequence). V lost 0 bases to trimming and J lost 2 bases, with 11 bases between them.

The sample holds many counts of this clonotype. The chain recombines TRBV15 with TRBJ1-2; D gene unclear. The CDR3 runs 14 residues. The V end was cut by 1 base, the J end by 4 bases, with 10 bases between. The germline gives CDR1 LNHNV, CDR2 YYDKDF (reference sequence). Written as DNA, the CDR3 is TGTGCCACCAGCAGAGTTTCCTCGGGCTATGGCTACACCTTC. Amino acid sequence: CATSRVSSGYGYTF.